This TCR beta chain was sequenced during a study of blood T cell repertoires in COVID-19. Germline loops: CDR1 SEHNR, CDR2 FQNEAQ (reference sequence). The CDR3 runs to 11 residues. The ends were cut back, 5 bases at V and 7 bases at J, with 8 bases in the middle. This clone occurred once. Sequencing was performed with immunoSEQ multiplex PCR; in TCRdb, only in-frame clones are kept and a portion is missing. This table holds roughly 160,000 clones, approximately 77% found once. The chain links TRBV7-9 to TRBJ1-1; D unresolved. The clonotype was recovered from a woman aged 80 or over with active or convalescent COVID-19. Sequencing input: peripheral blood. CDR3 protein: CASSVMSEAFF. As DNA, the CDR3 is TGTGCCAGCAGCGTCATGAGTGAAGCTTTCTTT.